This entry is about one T cell receptor (beta chain). This clonotype was counted between two and nine times. There is no known antigen for this receptor. Within one base of it there is no much larger clone, and no base qualities were kept. Genomic DNA was used as template for profiling of TCR beta VDJ combinations and CDR3 sequences. TCR repertoire sequencing was run on an Illumina HiSeq 2000. As for how the authors treated the data: Repertoires were assessed using TRBV/TRBJ rearrangement plots, CDR3 size and DJ length profiles, and Simpson's diversity index. Whichever DNA sequence was most abundant in the deep sequencing data was defined as the immunodominant clone. CDR3 amino acid sequences were checked for sharing across subjects and were also compared against the VDJdb database and published repertoires. Using fastp trimming at Q25 and MiXCR clonotype assembly, TCRdb reanalyzed the public sequencing data and kept in-frame beta chains. CDR3 protein duplicates are merged, each entry listing the most common genes and DNA. The V and J calls come from TCRdb's annotation, not from the publication. A total of 220,000 or so distinct CDR3 sequences appear in this sample, approximately 65% of them only once. Roughly 50% of the sample goes to the ten largest clones.

Patients chosen for sequencing had shown expansion of CD8+CD57+ cells by flow cytometry. Every patient had severe acquired aplastic anemia, diagnosed using the International Study of Aplastic Anemia and Agranulocytosis and Camitta criteria. At the time blood was sampled, none of the patients had received any therapy. The study deep-sequenced TCR repertoires of sorted CD4+ and CD8+ blood T cells from severe aplastic anemia patients and healthy subjects. Patients were enrolled in the USA under clinicaltrials.gov protocols 00001620, 01623167, 00001397, 00071045, 00081523 and 00961064. Ficoll-Paque density gradient centrifugation was used to isolate peripheral blood mononuclear cells. Before DNA was extracted, CD4+ and CD8+ T cells were sorted using either FACS or magnetic beads. This entry is derived from a study of CD8+CD57+ T cells in acquired aplastic anemia (dated by TCRdb to the late 2010s). Background on the whole study: A mean of about 3 ug of DNA, ranging from roughly 0.2 to 30 ug, was extracted from sorted CD4+ and CD8+ cells. CD8+CD57+ expansion was defined as a frequency above the mean frequency observed in healthy subjects.

From its cysteine to its phenylalanine, the CDR3 spans 15 amino acids. Here the CDR3 DNA is all that survives: 45 bases in frame from base 1. The germline V gene specifies SGDLS as CDR1 and YYNGEE as CDR2. V loses 6 bases of germline sequence and J loses 7 bases, and the interval between the two ends is 20 bases. On the study overall, not on this receptor specifically: Around 30 CD8+ CDR3 sequences were found in both patients and controls but appeared to be highly expressed in patients and within the immunodominant clones of the patients. CD8+ Simpson's diversity did not differ significantly between patients and healthy controls (P=0.060).

The clonotype originates from a human donor with aplastic anemia. The chain is assembled from TRBV9 and TRBJ1-5, with the D gene not clear enough to name. Sequencing was done on a sample of sorted CD4+, CD8+, or CD8+CD57+ T cells (not recorded which) from PBMCs. The CDR3 reads CASKGKNQRWQPQHF. The sequenced DNA is TGTGCCAGCAAAGGTAAAAACCAAAGGTGGCAGCCCCAGCATTTT.